This T cell receptor beta chain was sequenced for a study of regulatory T cells in long-lasting Graves disease. For TCR beta, libraries came from iRepertoire HTBI primers and Arm-PCR of CDR3 regions. From the multiplex PCR reads, TCRdb called clonotypes with MiXCR, one entry per CDR3 protein. The sample lists 200,000 to 250,000 distinct CDR3 sequences; around 20% were seen once. This clonotype turned up a few times. Looked up from germline, CDR1 is DFQATT and CDR2 is SNEGSKA (reference sequence). The CDR3 extends over 16 amino acids. V lost 4 bases to trimming and J lost 0 bases; unmatched junction nucleotides: 8. Sample time point: newly diagnosed GD, antithyroid drugs for less than 3 months. PBMC-derived RNA was used for the TCR library.

The material sequenced was peripheral blood mononuclear cells (PBMCs), taken at new diagnosis, from a patient treated with antithyroid drugs. This receptor was identified in a female donor with Graves disease. This rearrangement joins TRBV20-1 to TRBJ1-3; 8 nucleotides line up with TRBD1. The CDR3 loop reads CSATPDRGHSGNTIYF. In DNA, the CDR3 is TGCAGTGCTACACCAGACAGGGGTCACTCTGGAAACACCATATATTTT.